Shown below are 30 T cell receptor beta chains from a single sample sequenced in a study of T cell responses to AZD1222 COVID-19 vaccine (dated by TCRdb to the early 2020s). Library preparation used the immunoSEQ multiplex PCR assay. Drawn from immuneACCESS, this table holds only the in-frame rearrangements with V and J called that TCRdb kept. Clones are partly lost; checked studies trace under half to an unresolved V gene and leave the rest unexplained. Present in this sample are fewer than 120,000 clones, approximately 94% of which were seen just once. The top ten hold about 3.1% of the sample. Reading the label with the study, this specimen's time point is: about 28 days (+/-7) after the second vaccine dose. Here the sequenced sample was peripheral blood, taken 28 days after the second AZD1222 dose. The source is an adult who received the AZD1222 COVID-19 vaccine.

The count of this clone is one. V usage is TRBV25-1 and J usage is TRBJ1-1; TRBD1 aligns across 8 bases. The V gene's germline CDR1 is MGHDK and CDR2 SYGVNS. The CDR3 spans 14 residues. V shed 5 bases, J shed 0 bases, and the junction held 2 bases outside the gene matches. CDR3 DNA sequence: TGTGCCAGCAGTCCGGGACAGGTGAACACTGAAGCTTTCTTT. Protein: CASSPGQVNTEAFF.

This clone was seen more than once but under ten times. The chain recombines TRBV5-1 with TRBJ2-1; TRBD2 agrees at 12 bases. The CDR3 contains 18 residues. V lost 2 bases, J lost 8 bases, and 14 bases stayed unmatched. Germline values: CDR1 SGHRS, CDR2 YFSETQ. CDR3: CASSLIPSGGAGSYEQFF. CDR3 coding DNA: TGCGCCAGCAGCTTAATCCCTAGCGGGGGGGCCGGCTCTTATGAGCAGTTCTTC. Complete variable domain (other parts from reference TRBV5-1 and TRBJ2-1): KAGVTQTPRYLIKTRGQQVTLSCSPISGHRSVSWYQQTPGQGLQFLFEYFSETQRNKGNFPGRFSGRQFSNSRSEMNVSTLELGDSALYLCASSLIPSGGAGSYEQFFGPGTRLTVL.

This chain joins TRBV6-5 and TRBJ1-1; D remains ambiguous. The V gene lost 7 bases and the J gene lost 2 bases, with 5 bases spanning the gap. The CDR3 extends over 11 amino acids. CDR1 and CDR2 (germline): MNHEY, SVGAGI. This CDR3 is CASKVNTEAFF. The CDR3 coding sequence is TGTGCCAGCAAAGTAAACACTGAAGCTTTCTTT.

This clone was detected once. The V and J genes are TRBV4-1 and TRBJ1-3; D not resolved. The germline V and J ends were trimmed by 1 base and 0 bases, with 7 bases remaining between them. The CDR3 covers 15 residues. From germline, CDR1 is MGHRA and CDR2 YSYEKL. The DNA of the CDR3 is TGCGCCAGCAGCCAAGGGCTACTCTCTGGAAACACCATATATTTT. Translating it yields CASSQGLLSGNTIYF.

This sequence joins TRBV7-8 and TRBJ2-7, with 7 bases that match TRBD2. The CDR3 contains 14 residues. CDR1 and CDR2 (germline): SGHVS, FQNEAQ. J gave up 2 bases and V 6 bases, and 7 bases lay outside the gene matches. CDR3: CASRQAGSAYEQYF. Written as DNA, the CDR3 is TGTGCCAGCAGACAAGCGGGATCCGCCTACGAGCAGTACTTC.

The chain has TRBV7-8 and TRBJ2-7; 14 positions agree with TRBD2. CDR3 length equals 17 residues. V lost 7 bases, J lost 3 bases, and 11 bases stayed unmatched. Per germline, CDR1 SGHVS and CDR2 FQNEAQ. The CDR3, as DNA: TGTGCCAGCATCCCGGGACTAGCGGGAGTTGGCGTCTACGAGCAGTACTTC. Protein sequence: CASIPGLAGVGVYEQYF.

This chain uses TRBV9 with TRBJ2-3; TRBD2 matches 9 bases. The CDR3 totals 16 residues. Germline V gene lookup returns CDR1 SGDLS and CDR2 YYNGEE. The J segment lost 0 bases and the V segment lost 7 bases, leaving 9 bases of the junction unmatched. The CDR3, as DNA: TGTGCCAGCCGGCGGGGGGGGACATCTAGCACAGATACGCAGTATTTT. This sequence encodes CASRRGGTSSTDTQYF. The full variable domain, rest sourced from reference TRBV9 and TRBJ2-3, is DSGVTQTPKHLITATGQRVTLRCSPRSGDLSVYWYQQSLDQGLQFLIQYYNGEERAKGNILERFSAQQFPDLHSELNLSSLELGDSALYFCASRRGGTSSTDTQYFGPGTRLTVL.

The rearrangement uses TRBV5-1 and TRBJ2-7; perhaps TRBD2 as D (5 bases). The CDR3 contains 13 residues. Germline CDR1 SGHRS, CDR2 YFSETQ. The germline V and J ends were trimmed by 7 bases and 1 base, with 12 bases remaining between them. This CDR3 is CASWETTSYEQYF. The CDR3, as DNA: TGCGCCAGCTGGGAGACAACTTCCTACGAGCAGTACTTC.

This chain connects TRBV20-1 to TRBJ1-1, with a tentative D call TRBD1 (5 bases). The germline V gene has CDR1 DFQATT and CDR2 SNEGSKA (reference sequence). The V end lost 3 bases, the J end lost 12 bases, and 11 bases lay between the germline ends. The CDR3 extends over 10 amino acids. CDR3 DNA sequence: TGCAGTGCTAGGGGGACGGGGACTTTCTTT. It translates to CSARGTGTFF.

The V call is TRBV9, the J call TRBJ2-1; 11 nucleotides align to TRBD1. Germline V gene lookup returns CDR1 SGDLS and CDR2 YYNGEE. The CDR3 is made up of 16 amino acids. V lost 2 bases, J lost 3 bases, and 4 bases stayed unmatched. The CDR3 DNA sequence: TGTGCCAGCAGCGTGAAGGGACAGGGGGGCTACAATGAGCAGTTCTTC. It encodes CASSVKGQGGYNEQFF.

The chain recombines TRBV6-1 with TRBJ1-5, with no clear D. Trimming took 1 base from V and 3 from J, leaving 10 bases between them. CDR3 length: 15 residues. Germline V CDR1 and CDR2: MNHNS, SASEGT. CDR3 coding DNA: TGTGCCAGCAGTGAAGGGCCAGGCCTCAATCAGCCCCAGCATTTT. Encoded protein: CASSEGPGLNQPQHF.

The chain is built from TRBV4-1 and TRBJ2-1; 11 nucleotides line up with TRBD1. In germline, CDR1 is MGHRA, CDR2 YSYEKL. V gave up 3 bases and J gave up 6 bases; unmatched junction bases: 1. The CDR3 contains 14 residues. The CDR3, as DNA: TGCGCCAGCAGCCACGGGACAGGGGGCAATGAGCAGTTCTTC. Translation: CASSHGTGGNEQFF.

This clone was seen a handful of times. The chain combines TRBV7-9 with TRBJ1-5, with a weak D call TRBD1 (5 bases). Per the germline V gene, CDR1 is SEHNR and CDR2 is FQNEAQ (reference sequence). This CDR3 region has 13 residues. Between the trimmed V and J ends, which lost 5 bases and 7 bases, there was a span of 12 bases. The CDR3, as DNA: TGTGCCAGCAGCGCCAGGAGGGACCAGCCCCAGCATTTT. It encodes CASSARRDQPQHF.

V is TRBV5-1 and J is TRBJ1-6; D might be TRBD1 (5 bases). This CDR3 spans 18 amino acids. CDR1 is SGHRS and CDR2 is YFSETQ in the germline V gene. The V and J ends lost 0 bases and 0 bases respectively, with 13 bases between them. CDR3 nucleotide sequence: TGCGCCAGCAGCTTGGGGCAGGGACTACACTCCTATAATTCACCCCTCCACTTT. Translated, it gives CASSLGQGLHSYNSPLHF. Based on the CDR3 plus reference TRBV5-1 and TRBJ1-6, the full variable domain is KAGVTQTPRYLIKTRGQQVTLSCSPISGHRSVSWYQQTPGQGLQFLFEYFSETQRNKGNFPGRFSGRQFSNSRSEMNVSTLELGDSALYLCASSLGQGLHSYNSPLHFGNGTRLTVT.

The V gene is TRBV19, the J gene TRBJ1-1, with D perhaps matching TRBD1 (5 bases). This CDR3 spans 13 amino acids. Germline-derived CDR1 and CDR2 are LNHDA and SQIVND (reference sequence). V was clipped by 1 base and J by 8 bases, with 11 bases between them. CDR3 DNA: TGTGCCAGTAGTATAGCTGGGCCAGGGGAAGCTTTCTTT. This encodes CASSIAGPGEAFF.

This chain joins TRBV7-9 and TRBJ1-1; D gene ambiguous. V was clipped by 6 bases and J by 1 base, with 12 bases between them. Germline assignment: CDR1 SEHNR and CDR2 FQNEAQ (reference sequence). There are 14 residues in the CDR3. CDR3 nucleotide sequence: TGTGCCAGCAGGTTAAGGGAGGGGAACACTGAAGCTTTCTTT. Translation: CASRLREGNTEAFF.

V is TRBV5-4 and J is TRBJ1-4, with D hard to call. CDR3 length: 14 residues. Germline V gene sequence: CDR1 SGHNT, CDR2 YYREEE (reference sequence). V was clipped by 3 bases and J by 7 bases, with 13 bases between them. This CDR3 is CASSSPGEGEKLFF. The DNA for the CDR3 is TGTGCCAGCAGCTCCCCCGGGGAAGGTGAAAAACTGTTTTTT.

V gene TRBV20-1 combines with J gene TRBJ1-5; a possible D gene is TRBD1 (5 bases). Germline V gene data show CDR1 as DFQATT and CDR2 as SNEGSKA (reference sequence). The CDR3 loop spans 14 amino acids. V shed 3 bases and J shed 1 base, with 10 bases lying between them. The CDR3 region is CSASKGTSNQPQHF. The DNA of the CDR3 is TGCAGTGCTAGTAAGGGGACGAGCAATCAGCCCCAGCATTTT.

This rearrangement joins TRBV3-1 (or the pseudogene TRBV3-2) to TRBJ1-3, with D maybe TRBD1 (5 bases). The CDR3 has 15 amino acids. V was clipped by 0 bases and J by 0 bases, with 6 bases between them. Germline assignment: CDR1 LGHDT and CDR2 YNNKEL (reference sequence). The CDR3 DNA sequence: TGTGCCAGCAGCCAAGACAGGGACTCTGGAAACACCATATATTTT. It yields the protein CASSQDRDSGNTIYF.

The chain combines TRBV6-4 with TRBJ1-5; 12 bases align to TRBD1. This CDR3 region has 18 residues. Trimming took 6 bases from V and 2 from J; bases not matched to a gene: 11. Germline V lookup: CDR1 MRHNA, CDR2 SNTAGT. The CDR3 here is CASSTGTGGAKGNQPQHF. In DNA form, the CDR3 reads TGTGCCAGCAGCACCGGGACAGGGGGCGCGAAGGGCAATCAGCCCCAGCATTTT.

This clone was seen once. The V and J genes are TRBV10-3 and TRBJ1-2; D gene unclear. The CDR3 runs 16 residues. V shed 6 bases and J shed 3 bases, with 20 bases lying between them. CDR1 ENHRY and CDR2 SYGVKD come from the germline V gene. The CDR3 sequence is CAISALAGTWDYGYTF. DNA of the CDR3: TGTGCCATCAGCGCCCTCGCCGGAACCTGGGACTATGGCTACACCTTC.

The rearrangement uses TRBV27 and TRBJ1-5; D not resolved. Trimming left V 5 bases short and J 4 bases short, with 15 bases between. The CDR3 totals 15 residues. Germline values: CDR1 MNHEY, CDR2 SMNVEV (reference sequence). CDR3 protein: CASSPWTQGNQPQHF. The CDR3 nucleotides are TGTGCCAGCAGTCCCTGGACTCAAGGAAATCAGCCCCAGCATTTT.

The chain recombines TRBV5-4 with TRBJ2-5; D uncertain. The V gene lost 0 bases and the J gene lost 5 bases, with 14 bases spanning the gap. The germline V gene encodes CDR1 SGHNT and CDR2 YYREEE (reference sequence). CDR3 length: 15 residues. CDR3 protein: CASSLGIGIEETQYF. The CDR3 bases are TGTGCCAGCAGCTTGGGTATAGGAATTGAGGAGACCCAGTACTTC.

This sequence joins TRBV6-1 and TRBJ2-1; weak D call: TRBD2 (6 bases). Germline V CDR1 and CDR2: MNHNS, SASEGT. The V gene lost 7 bases and the J gene lost 6 bases, with 22 bases spanning the gap. The CDR3 sequence is 16 residues long. The CDR3 here is CASTEGYGSNINEQFF. The DNA of the CDR3 is TGTGCCAGCACTGAGGGGTACGGGAGCAACATCAATGAGCAGTTCTTC.

The J gene is TRBJ2-1, the V gene TRBV19; 11 bases fit TRBD2. This CDR3 has 17 amino acids. Germline V gene data show CDR1 as LNHDA and CDR2 as SQIVND (reference sequence). V was clipped by 4 bases and J by 2 bases; unmatched bases: 7. The DNA of the CDR3 is TGTGCCAGTAGTAGGATCGATAGCGGGGGGGCCTACAATGAGCAGTTCTTC. Its protein product is CASSRIDSGGAYNEQFF.

V is TRBV27 and J is TRBJ1-1; maybe TRBD1 (5 bases). With 5 bases removed from V and 5 bases from J, the gap between germline ends came to 12 bases. This CDR3 contains 13 residues. Per the germline V gene, CDR1 is MNHEY and CDR2 is SMNVEV (reference sequence). CDR3 sequence (DNA): TGTGCCAGCAGTCCTGAGAAGGGGACTGAAGCTTTCTTT. This codes for CASSPEKGTEAFF.

A few counts support this clone. The V and J genes are TRBV28 and TRBJ1-2; 9 bases agree with TRBD1. The CDR3 spans 16 residues. The V gene's germline CDR1 is MDHEN and CDR2 SYDVKM. Unmatched junction bases numbered 9, after V lost 3 bases and J lost 4 bases. CDR3 residues: CASSLKVLGQGYGYTF. DNA for the CDR3: TGTGCCAGCAGTTTGAAGGTCTTGGGACAGGGCTATGGCTACACCTTC.

The chain carries TRBV11-2 and TRBJ2-2, with D perhaps assigned TRBD1 or TRBD2 (6 bases each). V was clipped by 1 base and J by 3 bases, with 18 bases between them. The CDR3 has 18 amino acids. CDR1 and CDR2 from the germline V gene are SGHAT and FQNNGV. In DNA form, the CDR3 reads TGTGCCAGCAGCTTAGTAACTATATCGGGGGCGGACACCGGGGAGCTGTTTTTT. Translation gives CASSLVTISGADTGELFF.

The CDR3 DNA is TGTGCCATCAGTGAGTTGCGTGGCACAGATACGCAGTATTTT. It codes for CAISELRGTDTQYF. The chain carries TRBV10-3 and TRBJ2-3; D gene ambiguous. Germline assignment: CDR1 ENHRY and CDR2 SYGVKD. The germline V and J ends were trimmed by 1 base and 1 base, with 6 bases remaining between them. The CDR3 length is 14 residues.

In this sample, this clone turned up a few times. The chain joins TRBV3-1 (or the pseudogene TRBV3-2) to TRBJ2-7; no firm D call. The CDR3 totals 13 residues. In germline, CDR1 is LGHDT, CDR2 YNNKEL (reference sequence). Trimming cost V 0 bases and J 3 bases, with 6 bases left between them. The CDR3 nucleotides are TGTGCCAGCAGCCAAGATTCCTACTACGAGCAGTACTTC. Translated: CASSQDSYYEQYF.